This T cell receptor (beta chain) was identified in a study of PD-1 blockade in mismatch repair-deficient tumors. Study background: Patients had approximately 11 mismatch repair-deficient cancer types and were previously treated and progressing.

The count of this clone is one. Its specificity is unknown. PCR or immunohistochemistry showed mismatch repair deficiency in every enrolled patient. TCRs were sequenced from three patients responding to pembrolizumab. Whole-study findings and limits: Tumor-resident clones, often absent from pretreatment blood, expanded after pembrolizumab and then contracted.

The V gene's germline CDR1 is LNHDA and CDR2 SQIVND (reference sequence). This CDR3 comprises 17 residues. Trimming pared 1 base from V and 1 base from J, leaving 14 bases between. Some clones are missing from TCRdb's copy, which holds only in-frame ones; the method was immunoSEQ multiplex PCR. The table records fewer than 45,000 clones, roughly 84% of them present only once. This rearrangement joins TRBV19 to TRBJ1-5; D may be TRBD1 (6 bases). Sample: peripheral blood, taken roughly 75 weeks after starting pembrolizumab. This TCR derives from an adult with mismatch repair-deficient cancer. The CDR3 reads CASSIGNRVMSNQPQHF. The CDR3 DNA reads TGTGCCAGTAGTATAGGGAACAGGGTAATGAGCAATCAGCCCCAGCATTTT.